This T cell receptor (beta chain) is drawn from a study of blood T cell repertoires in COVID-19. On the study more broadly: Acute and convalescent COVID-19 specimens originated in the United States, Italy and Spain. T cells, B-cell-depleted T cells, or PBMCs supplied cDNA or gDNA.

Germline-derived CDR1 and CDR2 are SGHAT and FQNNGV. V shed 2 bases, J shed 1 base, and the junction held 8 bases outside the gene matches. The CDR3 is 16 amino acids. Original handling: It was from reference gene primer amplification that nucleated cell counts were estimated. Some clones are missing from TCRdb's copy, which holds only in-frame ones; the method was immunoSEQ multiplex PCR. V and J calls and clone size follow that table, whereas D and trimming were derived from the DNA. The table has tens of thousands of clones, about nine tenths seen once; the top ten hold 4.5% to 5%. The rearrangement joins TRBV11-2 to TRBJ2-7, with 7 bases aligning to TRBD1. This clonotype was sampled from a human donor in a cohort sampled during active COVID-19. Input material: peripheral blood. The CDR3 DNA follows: TGTGCCAGCAGCTTACGACAGGGTTCTGCGTCCTACGAGCAGTACTTC. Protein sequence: CASSLRQGSASYEQYF.